These 8 T cell receptor beta chains share one sample of origin, sequenced in a study of T cell responses to AZD1222 COVID-19 vaccine. Repertoires were generated with immunoSEQ multiplex PCR, while TCRdb's copy carries only in-frame clones and drops some. Altogether about 180,000 clones are present, 88% being singletons, with the ten largest covering 0.49%. This sample comprised peripheral blood, obtained on day 0 of AZD1222 vaccination. These receptors came from an adult in good health.

The chain employs TRBV9 and TRBJ1-1; no firm D call. The length of the CDR3 is 15 residues. V was shortened by 0 bases and J by 1 base, with 10 bases between the two germline ends. Germline CDR1 SGDLS, CDR2 YYNGEE. In DNA, the CDR3 is TGTGCCAGCAGCGTAGAAATAGGGAAGAACACTGAAGCTTTCTTT. Translation gives CASSVEIGKNTEAFF. Supplemented by reference TRBV9 and TRBJ1-1, the full variable domain reads DSGVTQTPKHLITATGQRVTLRCSPRSGDLSVYWYQQSLDQGLQFLIQYYNGEERAKGNILERFSAQQFPDLHSELNLSSLELGDSALYFCASSVEIGKNTEAFFGQGTRLTVV.

This clone was observed a few times. V gene TRBV7-8 combines with J gene TRBJ1-3; 9 bases are shared with TRBD1. Per germline, CDR1 SGHVS and CDR2 FQNEAQ. The CDR3 runs to 13 residues. Trimming took 8 bases from V and 7 from J; bases not matched to a gene: 6. The CDR3 spells CASYRTGENTIYF. Here the CDR3 DNA reads TGTGCCAGCTACCGGACAGGGGAGAACACCATATATTTT. Full variable domain (missing parts from reference TRBV7-8 and TRBJ1-3): GAGVSQSPRYKVAKRGQDVALRCDPISGHVSLFWYQQALGQGPEFLTYFQNEAQLDKSGLPSDRFFAERPEGSVSTLKIQRTQQEDSAVYLCASYRTGENTIYFGEGSWLTVV.

This clone was seen just once. The CDR3 is CASSLKGWETQYF. In nucleotides, the CDR3 is TGTGCCAGCAGCTTGAAGGGTTGGGAGACCCAGTACTTC. The chain has TRBV5-8 and TRBJ2-5; D gene unclear. The V gene's germline CDR1 is SGHTS and CDR2 YDEGEE. V was shortened by 1 base and J by 5 bases, with 9 bases between the two germline ends. This CDR3 comprises 13 residues.

The chain is built from TRBV28 and TRBJ1-3; unclear D gene. The CDR3 totals 14 residues. Germline lookup yields CDR1 MDHEN and CDR2 SYDVKM. V lost 7 bases and J 1 base, leaving 11 bases between the germline ends. The CDR3 DNA reads as TGTGCCAGCACCCCCGATGGGTCTGGAAACACCATATATTTT. It yields the protein CASTPDGSGNTIYF.

The rearrangement uses TRBV6-6 and TRBJ1-3; tentative D call: TRBD1 (6 bases). Germline assignment: CDR1 MNHNY and CDR2 SVGAGI (reference sequence). CDR3 length: 14 amino acids. With 4 bases removed from V and 6 bases from J, the gap between germline ends came to 13 bases. CDR3 protein: CASSSTGSPNTIYF. The CDR3 DNA reads as TGTGCCAGCAGTTCCACAGGGTCCCCAAACACCATATATTTT.

The chain links TRBV3-1 (or the pseudogene TRBV3-2) to TRBJ2-7; D possibly corresponds to TRBD1 (6 bases). V was trimmed by 0 bases and J by 7 bases, leaving 16 bases between them. CDR3 length equals 15 residues. The germline V gene encodes CDR1 LGHDT and CDR2 YNNKEL (reference sequence). The CDR3 DNA reads TGTGCCAGCAGCCAAGATCAGGCGGACAGCACAGAGCAGTACTTC. Residues: CASSQDQADSTEQYF.

V and J are TRBV4-2 and TRBJ2-1; 9 nucleotides agree with TRBD2. This CDR3 has 16 residues. V was clipped by 2 bases and J by 6 bases; unmatched bases: 8. CDR1 is LGHNA, CDR2 YNFKEQ, per germline. The CDR3 protein is CASSQPEAGGVNEQFF. CDR3 in DNA: TGTGCCAGCAGCCAACCGGAAGCGGGAGGTGTCAATGAGCAGTTCTTC.

The chain combines TRBV11-2 with TRBJ1-4, with D uncertain. Germline V gives CDR1 SGHAT, CDR2 FQNNGV. The CDR3 is 14 amino acids. V lost 5 bases to trimming and J lost 4 bases, with 11 bases between them. The CDR3 nucleotides read TGTGCCAGCAGCGTACTTGTTAATAATGAAAAACTGTTTTTT. Protein: CASSVLVNNEKLFF.